The entry below gives a single T cell receptor (beta chain) sequence along with its context. Its antigen is as yet unknown. The sample belongs to a study of OX40 agonist ivuxolimab in advanced cancers. In the study overall: Ivuxolimab, an agonist antibody against OX40 (CD134), was given to patients. Study-level results: More expanded clones were seen, on average, in CD8+ T cells than in CD4+.

Produced via immunoSEQ multiplex PCR; TCRdb's table is partial and in-frame only. The repertoire holds tens of thousands of clones, with about four fifths as singletons. Trimming shortened V by 6 bases and J by 4 bases, and 15 bases separated the two germline ends. This CDR3 is built from 14 residues. In germline, CDR1 is MDHEN, CDR2 SYDVKM. The clonotype comes from an adult with an advanced solid tumor such as melanoma, head and neck, liver or kidney cancer. Sequenced material: CD4+ or CD8+ T cells sorted from blood, taken in a trial of the OX40 agonist ivuxolimab. This chain joins TRBV28 and TRBJ1-1, with D perhaps TRBD1 (5 bases). The CDR3 loop reads CASRPVGGGTEAFF. Written as DNA, the CDR3 is TGTGCCAGCAGGCCCGTTGGGGGGGGCACTGAAGCTTTCTTT. The whole variable domain, filled in from reference TRBV28 and TRBJ1-1, reads DVKVTQSSRYLVKRTGEKVFLECVQDMDHENMFWYRQDPGLGLRLIYFSYDVKMKEKGDIPEGYSVSREKKERFSLILESASTNQTSMYLCASRPVGGGTEAFFGQGTRLTVV.